This passage covers 8 T cell receptor beta chains from one sample sequenced in a study of T-cell reconstitution after alpha-beta-depleted transplantation in children. Unique molecular identifiers were used to barcode this TCRbeta library. A single record per CDR3 protein comes from TCRdb applying MiXCR to the PCR reads. The sample has 85,000 to 120,000 distinct CDR3 sequences, around 6.1% seen once; the top ten hold approximately 6.6%. The sequencing here drew on PBMCs, mostly from graft donor cells, taken 60 days after TCRalphabeta/CD19-depleted stem cell transplant. Every receptor here comes from a female patient aged 2-15 years who had a stem cell transplant for Fanconi anemia, so the T cells may come from the graft donor.

The sample holds many counts of this clonotype. The chain employs TRBV18 and TRBJ2-2; D is ambiguous. The CDR3 has 13 residues. V was cut by 5 bases and J by 6 bases, with 10 bases left in between. Germline CDR1 reads KGHSH; CDR2 reads LQKENI. CDR3 amino acids: CASSADLAGELFF. For the CDR3, the DNA is TGTGCCAGCTCAGCGGACCTGGCCGGGGAGCTGTTTTTT.

The sample holds many counts of this clonotype. The chain uses TRBV28 and TRBJ2-1; D may be TRBD2 (5 bases). This CDR3 has 15 amino acids. V lost 2 bases, J lost 6 bases, and 14 bases lay in between. Germline lookup yields CDR1 MDHEN and CDR2 SYDVKM. The CDR3 sequence: CASSLPLGVLNEQFF. CDR3 in DNA: TGTGCCAGCAGTTTACCCCTGGGAGTTCTCAATGAGCAGTTCTTC.

In its sample, this clonotype was seen a few times. V and J are TRBV18 and TRBJ2-7; 7 bases line up with TRBD1. V shed 1 base, J shed 0 bases, and the junction held 3 bases outside the gene matches. Germline V lookup: CDR1 KGHSH, CDR2 LQKENI. The CDR3 is 15 amino acids. CDR3 sequence reads: CASSPLGTDSYEQYF. DNA of the CDR3: TGTGCCAGCTCACCACTCGGGACAGACTCCTACGAGCAGTACTTC.

This clonotype was detected ten times or more. The chain uses TRBV5-1 and TRBJ2-5; no clear D. This CDR3 is built from 12 residues. Per germline, CDR1 SGHRS and CDR2 YFSETQ. Trimming removed 5 bases at V and 4 bases at J, with 9 bases between. The CDR3 here is CASSPSVETQYF. CDR3 DNA: TGCGCCAGCAGTCCCTCAGTAGAGACCCAGTACTTC. Full variable domain (missing parts from reference TRBV5-1 and TRBJ2-5): KAGVTQTPRYLIKTRGQQVTLSCSPISGHRSVSWYQQTPGQGLQFLFEYFSETQRNKGNFPGRFSGRQFSNSRSEMNVSTLELGDSALYLCASSPSVETQYFGPGTRLLVL.

The chain joins TRBV18 to TRBJ2-1; D gene ambiguous. This CDR3 has 14 amino acids. Trimming stripped 3 bases from V and 0 bases from J, with 6 bases between. The germline CDR1 and CDR2 sequences are KGHSH and LQKENI. The CDR3, as DNA: TGTGCCAGCTCACCGGCGGTCTCCTACAATGAGCAGTTCTTC. It yields the protein CASSPAVSYNEQFF.

This clonotype was seen ten or more times. The chain uses TRBV29-1 and TRBJ2-7; TRBD2 might be the D (6 bases). Per germline, CDR1 SQVTM and CDR2 ANQGSEA. V lost 2 bases to trimming and J lost 4 bases, with 12 bases between them. The CDR3 is 13 amino acids. CDR3 coding DNA: TGCAGCGTTGAACTAGCGACGACGTACGAGCAGTACTTC. This gives the protein CSVELATTYEQYF.

This clonotype was recorded at least ten times. The chain is built from TRBV4-2 and TRBJ2-2; 9 nucleotides match TRBD1. CDR1 and CDR2 from the germline V gene are LGHNA and YNFKEQ. Trimming took 1 base from V and 3 from J; bases not matched to a gene: 9. The CDR3 spans 18 residues. The CDR3 sequence: CASSQGDRVRVDTGELFF. DNA of the CDR3: TGTGCCAGCAGCCAAGGGGACAGGGTAAGGGTAGACACCGGGGAGCTGTTTTTT.

J is TRBJ1-4 and V is TRBV6-1, with no clear D. This CDR3 comprises 13 residues. Looked up from germline, CDR1 is MNHNS and CDR2 is SASEGT. Trimming removed 8 bases from V and 6 bases from J, with 13 bases in between. The CDR3 loop is CASRRQRDEKLFF. The CDR3 DNA reads TGTGCCAGCCGACGCCAACGGGATGAAAAACTGTTTTTT.